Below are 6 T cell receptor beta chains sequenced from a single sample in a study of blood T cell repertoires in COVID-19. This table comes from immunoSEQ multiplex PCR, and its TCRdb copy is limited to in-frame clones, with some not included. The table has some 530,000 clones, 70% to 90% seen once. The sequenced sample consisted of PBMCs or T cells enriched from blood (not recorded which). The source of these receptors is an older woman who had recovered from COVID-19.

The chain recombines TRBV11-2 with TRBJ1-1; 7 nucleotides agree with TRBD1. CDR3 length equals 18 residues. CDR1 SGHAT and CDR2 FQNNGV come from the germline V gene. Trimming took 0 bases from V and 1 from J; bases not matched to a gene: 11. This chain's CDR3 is CASSLDKWRNRGNTEAFF. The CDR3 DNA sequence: TGTGCCAGCAGCTTAGATAAGTGGAGGAACAGGGGGAACACTGAAGCTTTCTTT. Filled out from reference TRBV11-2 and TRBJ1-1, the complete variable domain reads EAGVAQSPRYKIIEKRQSVAFWCNPISGHATLYWYQQILGQGPKLLIQFQNNGVVDDSQLPKDRFSAERLKGVDSTLKIQPAKLEDSAVYLCASSLDKWRNRGNTEAFFGQGTRLTVV.

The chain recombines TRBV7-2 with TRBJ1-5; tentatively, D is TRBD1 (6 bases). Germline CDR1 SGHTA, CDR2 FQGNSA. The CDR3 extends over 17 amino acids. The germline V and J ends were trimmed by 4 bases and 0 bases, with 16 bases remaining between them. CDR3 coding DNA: TGTGCCAGCAGCTCCGCTCAGGGGTCTCATAGCAATCAGCCCCAGCATTTT. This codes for CASSSAQGSHSNQPQHF.

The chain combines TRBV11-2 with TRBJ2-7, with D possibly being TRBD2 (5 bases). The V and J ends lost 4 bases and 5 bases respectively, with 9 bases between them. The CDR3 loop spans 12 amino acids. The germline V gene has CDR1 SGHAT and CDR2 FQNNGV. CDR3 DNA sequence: TGTGCCAGCAGCTGGATCGGGAACGAGCAGTACTTC. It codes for CASSWIGNEQYF.

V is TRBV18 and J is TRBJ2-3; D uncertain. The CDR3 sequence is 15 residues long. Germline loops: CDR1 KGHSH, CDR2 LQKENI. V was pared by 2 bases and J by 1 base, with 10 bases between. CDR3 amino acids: CASSPLGTGTDTQYF. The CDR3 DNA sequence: TGTGCCAGCTCACCATTGGGCACGGGCACAGATACGCAGTATTTT.

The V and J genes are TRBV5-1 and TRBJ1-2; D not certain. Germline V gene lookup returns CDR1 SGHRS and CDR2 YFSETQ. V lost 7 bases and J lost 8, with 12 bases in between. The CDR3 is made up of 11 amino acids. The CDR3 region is CASGEGQGYTF. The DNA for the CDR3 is TGCGCCAGCGGAGAGGGCCAGGGCTACACCTTC.

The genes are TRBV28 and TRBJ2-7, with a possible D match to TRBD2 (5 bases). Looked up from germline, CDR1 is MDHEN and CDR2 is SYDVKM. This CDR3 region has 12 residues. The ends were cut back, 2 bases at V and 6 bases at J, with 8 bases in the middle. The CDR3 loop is CASSLRGIEQYF. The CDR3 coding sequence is TGTGCCAGCAGTTTACGAGGGATCGAGCAGTACTTC.